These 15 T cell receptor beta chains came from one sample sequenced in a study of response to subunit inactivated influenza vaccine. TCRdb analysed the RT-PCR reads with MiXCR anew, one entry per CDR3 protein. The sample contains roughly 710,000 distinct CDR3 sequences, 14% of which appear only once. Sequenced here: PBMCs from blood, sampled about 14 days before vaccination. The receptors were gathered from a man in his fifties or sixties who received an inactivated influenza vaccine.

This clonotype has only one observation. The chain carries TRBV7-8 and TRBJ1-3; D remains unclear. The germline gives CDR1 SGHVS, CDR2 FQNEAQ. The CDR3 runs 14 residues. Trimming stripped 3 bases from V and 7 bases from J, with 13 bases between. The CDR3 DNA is TGTGCCAGCAGCTTGGCGGCAAGTACGAACACCATATATTTT. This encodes CASSLAASTNTIYF. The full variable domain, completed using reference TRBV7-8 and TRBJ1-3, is GAGVSQSPRYKVAKRGQDVALRCDPISGHVSLFWYQQALGQGPEFLTYFQNEAQLDKSGLPSDRFFAERPEGSVSTLKIQRTQQEDSAVYLCASSLAASTNTIYFGEGSWLTVV.

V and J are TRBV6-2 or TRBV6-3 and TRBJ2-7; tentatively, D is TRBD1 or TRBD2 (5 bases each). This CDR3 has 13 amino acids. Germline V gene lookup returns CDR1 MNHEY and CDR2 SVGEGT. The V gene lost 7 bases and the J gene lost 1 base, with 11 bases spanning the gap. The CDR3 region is CASTRDGSYEQYF. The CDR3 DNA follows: TGTGCCAGCACTAGGGACGGTTCCTACGAGCAGTACTTC.

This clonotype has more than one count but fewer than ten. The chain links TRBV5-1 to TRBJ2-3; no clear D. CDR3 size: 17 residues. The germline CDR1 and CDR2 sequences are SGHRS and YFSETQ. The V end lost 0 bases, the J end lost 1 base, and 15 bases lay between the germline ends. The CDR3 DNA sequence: TGCGCCAGCAGCTTGGTTTCTGGCGGAGTGGGCACAGATACGCAGTATTTT. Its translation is CASSLVSGGVGTDTQYF.

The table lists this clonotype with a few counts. CDR3 sequence (DNA): TGTGCCAGCAGCACTTACAGCCTAAACACAGATACGCAGTATTTT. It codes for CASSTYSLNTDTQYF. V is TRBV5-6 and J is TRBJ2-3; D not certain. The CDR3 is made up of 15 amino acids. V was shortened by 4 bases and J by 2 bases, with 14 bases between the two germline ends. Germline lookup yields CDR1 SGHDT and CDR2 YYEEEE.

The CDR3 is CSVEDLRGYAEAFF. Here the CDR3 DNA reads TGCAGCGTTGAAGATCTAAGGGGTTACGCTGAAGCTTTCTTT. The chain joins TRBV29-1 to TRBJ1-1; D might be TRBD1 (5 bases). This CDR3 has 14 residues. Looked up from germline, CDR1 is SQVTM and CDR2 is ANQGSEA. V shed 0 bases and J shed 6 bases, with 14 bases lying between them. Variable domain in full (rest from reference TRBV29-1 and TRBJ1-1): SAVISQKPSRDICQRGTSLTIQCQVDSQVTMMFWYRQQPGQSLTLIATANQGSEATYESGFVIDKFPISRPNLTFSTLTVSNMSPEDSSIYLCSVEDLRGYAEAFFGQGTRLTVV.

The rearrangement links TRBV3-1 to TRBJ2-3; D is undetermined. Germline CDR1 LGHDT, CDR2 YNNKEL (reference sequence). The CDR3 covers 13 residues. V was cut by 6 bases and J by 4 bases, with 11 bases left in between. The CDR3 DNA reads TGTGCCAGCAGTCAAAACAAAGCAGATACGCAGTATTTT. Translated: CASSQNKADTQYF.

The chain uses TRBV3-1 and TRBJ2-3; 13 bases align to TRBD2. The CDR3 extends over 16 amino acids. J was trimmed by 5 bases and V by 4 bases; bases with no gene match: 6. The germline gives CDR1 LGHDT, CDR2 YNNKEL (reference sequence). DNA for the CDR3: TGTGCCAGCAGCCCGACTAGCGGGAGGTTTGAAGATACGCAGTATTTT. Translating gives CASSPTSGRFEDTQYF.

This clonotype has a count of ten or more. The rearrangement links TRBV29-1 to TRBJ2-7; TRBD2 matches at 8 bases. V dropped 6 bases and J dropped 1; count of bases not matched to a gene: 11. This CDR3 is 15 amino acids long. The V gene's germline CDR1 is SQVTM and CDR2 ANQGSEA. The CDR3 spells CSVARAGGGSYEQYF. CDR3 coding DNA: TGCAGCGTGGCCCGGGCCGGCGGGGGGTCCTACGAGCAGTACTTC.

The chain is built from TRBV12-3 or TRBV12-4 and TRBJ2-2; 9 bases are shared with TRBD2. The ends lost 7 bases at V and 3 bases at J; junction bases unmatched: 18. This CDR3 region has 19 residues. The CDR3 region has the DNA TGTGCCAGCACCCTAATGGGCGGGAGGGGTCGTAATTACACCGGGGAGCTGTTTTTT. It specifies CASTLMGGRGRNYTGELFF.

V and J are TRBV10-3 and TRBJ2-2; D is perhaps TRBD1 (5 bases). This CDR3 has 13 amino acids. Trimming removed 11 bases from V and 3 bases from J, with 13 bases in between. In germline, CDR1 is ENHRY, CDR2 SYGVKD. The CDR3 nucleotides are TGTGCCCACGGCACAGGTCACACCGGGGAGCTGTTTTTT. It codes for CAHGTGHTGELFF.

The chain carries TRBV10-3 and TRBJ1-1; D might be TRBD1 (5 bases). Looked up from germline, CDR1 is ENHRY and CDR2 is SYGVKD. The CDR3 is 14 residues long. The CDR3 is CASVTGTGNTEAFF. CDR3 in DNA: TGTGCGAGCGTGACCGGGACGGGGAACACTGAAGCTTTCTTT.

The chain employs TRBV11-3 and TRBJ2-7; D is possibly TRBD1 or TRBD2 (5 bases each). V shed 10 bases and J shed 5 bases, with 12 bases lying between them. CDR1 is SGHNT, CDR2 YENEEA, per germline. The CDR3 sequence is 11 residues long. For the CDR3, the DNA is TGTGCCAAACGGGGCAGACACGAGCAGTACTTC. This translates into CAKRGRHEQYF.

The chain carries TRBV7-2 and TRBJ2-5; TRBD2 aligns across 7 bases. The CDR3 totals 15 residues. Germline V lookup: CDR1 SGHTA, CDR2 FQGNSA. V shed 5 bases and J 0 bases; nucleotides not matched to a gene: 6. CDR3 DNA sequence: TGTGCCAGCAGCCCGGTGGGGGGGTACCAAGAGACCCAGTACTTC. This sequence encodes CASSPVGGYQETQYF. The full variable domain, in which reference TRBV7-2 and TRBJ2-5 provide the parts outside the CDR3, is GAGVSQSPSNKVTEKGKDVELRCDPISGHTALYWYRQSLGQGLEFLIYFQGNSAPDKSGLPSDRFSAERTGGSVSTLTIQRTQQEDSAVYLCASSPVGGYQETQYFGPGTRLLVL.

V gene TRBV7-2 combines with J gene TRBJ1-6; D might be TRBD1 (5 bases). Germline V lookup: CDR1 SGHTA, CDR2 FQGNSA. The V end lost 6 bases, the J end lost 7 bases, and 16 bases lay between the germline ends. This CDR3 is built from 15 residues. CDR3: CASRPPPGGNSPLHF. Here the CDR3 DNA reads TGTGCCAGCAGACCCCCCCCCGGGGGGAATTCACCCCTCCACTTT.

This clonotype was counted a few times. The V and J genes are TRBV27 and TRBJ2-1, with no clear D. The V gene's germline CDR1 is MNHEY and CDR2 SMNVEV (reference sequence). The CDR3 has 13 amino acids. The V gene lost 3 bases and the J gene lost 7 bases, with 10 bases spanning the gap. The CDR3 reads CASSLTEVNEQFF. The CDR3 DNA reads TGTGCCAGCAGTTTGACTGAAGTTAATGAGCAGTTCTTC.